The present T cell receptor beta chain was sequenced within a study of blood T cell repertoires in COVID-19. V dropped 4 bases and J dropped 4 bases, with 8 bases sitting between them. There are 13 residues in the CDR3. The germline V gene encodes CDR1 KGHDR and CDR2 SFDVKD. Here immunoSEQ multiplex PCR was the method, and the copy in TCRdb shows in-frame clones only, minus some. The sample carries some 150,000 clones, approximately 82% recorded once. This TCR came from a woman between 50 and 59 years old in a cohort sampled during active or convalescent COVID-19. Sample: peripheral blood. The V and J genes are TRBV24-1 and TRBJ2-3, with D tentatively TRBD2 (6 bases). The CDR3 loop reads CATSEDYPDTQYF. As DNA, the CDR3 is TGTGCCACCAGTGAGGACTATCCAGATACGCAGTATTTT.